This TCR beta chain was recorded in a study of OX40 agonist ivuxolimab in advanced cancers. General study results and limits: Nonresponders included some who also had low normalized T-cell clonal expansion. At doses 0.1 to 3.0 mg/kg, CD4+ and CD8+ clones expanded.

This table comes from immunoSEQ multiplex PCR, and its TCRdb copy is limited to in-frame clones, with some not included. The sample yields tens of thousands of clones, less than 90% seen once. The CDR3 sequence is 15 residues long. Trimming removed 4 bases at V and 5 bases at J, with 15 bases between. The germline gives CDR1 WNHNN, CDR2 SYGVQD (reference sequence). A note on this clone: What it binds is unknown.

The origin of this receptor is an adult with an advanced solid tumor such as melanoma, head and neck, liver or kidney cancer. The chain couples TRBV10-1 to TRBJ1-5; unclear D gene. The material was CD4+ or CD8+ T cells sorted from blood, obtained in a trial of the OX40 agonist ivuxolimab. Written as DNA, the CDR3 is TGCGCCAGCAGTGGATACGACCTTGTAGATCAGCCCCAGCATTTT. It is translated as CASSGYDLVDQPQHF.